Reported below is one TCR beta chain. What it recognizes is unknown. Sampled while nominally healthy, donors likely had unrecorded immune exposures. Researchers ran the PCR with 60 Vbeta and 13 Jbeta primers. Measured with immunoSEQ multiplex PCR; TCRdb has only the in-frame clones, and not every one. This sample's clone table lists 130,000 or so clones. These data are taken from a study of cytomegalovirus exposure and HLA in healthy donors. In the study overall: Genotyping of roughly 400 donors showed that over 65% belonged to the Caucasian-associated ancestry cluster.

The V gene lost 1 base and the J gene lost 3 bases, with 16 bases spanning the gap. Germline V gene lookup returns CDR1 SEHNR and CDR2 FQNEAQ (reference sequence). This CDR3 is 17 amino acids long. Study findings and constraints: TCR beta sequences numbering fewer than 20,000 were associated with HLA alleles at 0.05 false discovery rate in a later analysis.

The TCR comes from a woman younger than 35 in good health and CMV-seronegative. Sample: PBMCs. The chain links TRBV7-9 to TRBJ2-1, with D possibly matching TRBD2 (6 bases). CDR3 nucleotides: TGTGCCAGCAGCTTAGGGGTAGGGAAGGGAGGCTACAATGAGCAGTTCTTC. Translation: CASSLGVGKGGYNEQFF.